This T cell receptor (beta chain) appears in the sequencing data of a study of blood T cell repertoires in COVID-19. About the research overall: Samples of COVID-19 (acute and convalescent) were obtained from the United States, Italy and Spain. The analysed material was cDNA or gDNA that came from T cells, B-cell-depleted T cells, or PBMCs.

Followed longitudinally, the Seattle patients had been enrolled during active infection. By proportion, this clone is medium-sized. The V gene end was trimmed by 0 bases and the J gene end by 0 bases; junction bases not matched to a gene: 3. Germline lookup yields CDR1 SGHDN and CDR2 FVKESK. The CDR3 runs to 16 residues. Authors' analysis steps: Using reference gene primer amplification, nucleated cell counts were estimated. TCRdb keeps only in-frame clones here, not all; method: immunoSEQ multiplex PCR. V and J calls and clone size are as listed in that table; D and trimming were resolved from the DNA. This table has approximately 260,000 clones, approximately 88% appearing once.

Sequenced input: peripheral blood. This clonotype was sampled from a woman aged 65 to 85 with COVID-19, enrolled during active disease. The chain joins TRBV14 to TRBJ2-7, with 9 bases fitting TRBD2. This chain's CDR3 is CASSQDRLAASYEQYF. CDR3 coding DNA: TGTGCCAGCAGCCAAGATCGACTAGCGGCCTCCTACGAGCAGTACTTC.